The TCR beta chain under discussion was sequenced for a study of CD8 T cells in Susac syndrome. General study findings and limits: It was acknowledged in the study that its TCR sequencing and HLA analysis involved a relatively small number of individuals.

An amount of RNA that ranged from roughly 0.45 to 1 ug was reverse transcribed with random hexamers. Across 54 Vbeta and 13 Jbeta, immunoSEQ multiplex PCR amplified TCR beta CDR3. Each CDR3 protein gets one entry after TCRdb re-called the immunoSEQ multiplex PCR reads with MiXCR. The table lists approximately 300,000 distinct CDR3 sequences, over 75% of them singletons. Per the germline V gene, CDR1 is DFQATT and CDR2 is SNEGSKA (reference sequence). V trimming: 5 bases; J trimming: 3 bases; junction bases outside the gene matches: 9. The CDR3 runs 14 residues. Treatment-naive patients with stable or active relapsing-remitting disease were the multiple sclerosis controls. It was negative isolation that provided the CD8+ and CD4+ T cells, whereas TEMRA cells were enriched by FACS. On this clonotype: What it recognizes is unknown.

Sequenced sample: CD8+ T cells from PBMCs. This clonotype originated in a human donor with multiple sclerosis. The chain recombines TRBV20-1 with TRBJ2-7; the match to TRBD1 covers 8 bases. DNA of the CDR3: TGCAGTGCTGCGGGACAGGTACGGATCTACGAGCAGTACTTC. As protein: CSAAGQVRIYEQYF.